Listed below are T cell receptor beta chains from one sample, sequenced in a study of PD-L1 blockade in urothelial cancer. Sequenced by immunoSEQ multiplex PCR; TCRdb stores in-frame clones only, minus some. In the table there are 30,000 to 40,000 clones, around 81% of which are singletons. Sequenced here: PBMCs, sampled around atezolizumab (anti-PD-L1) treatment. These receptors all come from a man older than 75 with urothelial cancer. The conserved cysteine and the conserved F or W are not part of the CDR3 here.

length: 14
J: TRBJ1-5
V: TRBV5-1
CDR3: ASSLGRSDSNQPQH

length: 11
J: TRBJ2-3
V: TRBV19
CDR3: ASSNQQGDTQY

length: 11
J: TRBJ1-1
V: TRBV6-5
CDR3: ASSSKRWTEAF

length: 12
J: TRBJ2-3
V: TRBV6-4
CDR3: ATRQTGLTDTQY

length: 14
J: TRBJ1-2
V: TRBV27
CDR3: ASSSTPPWGGGGYT

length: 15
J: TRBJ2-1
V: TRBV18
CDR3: ASSPLPAGGGQSEQF

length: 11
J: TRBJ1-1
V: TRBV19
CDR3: ASSITGGTEAF

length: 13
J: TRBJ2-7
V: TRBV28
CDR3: ASSLFRGSSYEQY

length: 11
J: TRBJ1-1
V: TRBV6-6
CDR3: ASSQIPGAEAF

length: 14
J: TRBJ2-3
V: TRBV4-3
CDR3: ASSQGSGAYTDTQY

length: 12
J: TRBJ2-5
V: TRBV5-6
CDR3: ASSFLRGRETQY

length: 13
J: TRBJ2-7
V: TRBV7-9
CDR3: ASSIETTAIYEQY

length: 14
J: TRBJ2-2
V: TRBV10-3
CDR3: AISEGPRVDTGELF

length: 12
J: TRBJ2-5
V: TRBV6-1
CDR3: ASGRLEFGETQY

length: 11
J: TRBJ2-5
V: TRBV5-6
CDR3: ASSLGPQETQY

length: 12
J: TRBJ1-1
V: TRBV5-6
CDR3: ASSFPGRITEAF

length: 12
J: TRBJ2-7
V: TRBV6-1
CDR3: ASSDRGRVNEQY

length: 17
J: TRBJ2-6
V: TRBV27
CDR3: ASSYLGTGVHSGANVLT

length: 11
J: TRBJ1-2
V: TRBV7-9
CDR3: ASSPQGAEGYT

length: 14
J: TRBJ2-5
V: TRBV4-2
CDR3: ASSQVRQGSGETQY

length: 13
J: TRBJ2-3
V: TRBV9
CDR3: ASSDAGRSTDTQY

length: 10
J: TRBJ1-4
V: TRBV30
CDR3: AWSPDFWKLF

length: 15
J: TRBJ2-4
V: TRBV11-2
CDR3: ASSLPRGRRAKNIQY

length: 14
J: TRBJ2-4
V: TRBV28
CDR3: ASSPGLAGAKNIQY

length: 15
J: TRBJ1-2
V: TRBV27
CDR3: ASSSWAGTGSNYGYT

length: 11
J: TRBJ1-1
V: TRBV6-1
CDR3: ASFRGRYTEAF

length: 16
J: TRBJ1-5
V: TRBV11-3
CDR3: ASSLCSLRWVSNQPQH

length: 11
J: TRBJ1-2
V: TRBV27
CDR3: ASSLNRVAGYT

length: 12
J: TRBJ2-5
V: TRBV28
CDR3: ASSLTQGVETQY

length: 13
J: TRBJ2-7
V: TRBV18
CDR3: ASSPGLAGAYEQY

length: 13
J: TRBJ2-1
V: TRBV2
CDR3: ASIPGTGTYNEQF

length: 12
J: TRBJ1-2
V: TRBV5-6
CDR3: ASSTGQSNYGYT

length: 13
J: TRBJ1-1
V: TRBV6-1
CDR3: ASSPRQGRNTEAF

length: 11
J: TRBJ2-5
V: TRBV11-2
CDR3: ASSPGVQETQY

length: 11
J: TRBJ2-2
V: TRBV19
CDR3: ASSLTATGELF

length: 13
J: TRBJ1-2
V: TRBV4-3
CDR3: ASSHTGVFGYGYT

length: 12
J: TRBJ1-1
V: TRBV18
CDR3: ASSPGQGNTEAF

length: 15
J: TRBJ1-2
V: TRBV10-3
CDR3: ASGTGGSEFPNYGYT

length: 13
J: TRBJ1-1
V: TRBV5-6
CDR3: ASSTRDRGNTEAF

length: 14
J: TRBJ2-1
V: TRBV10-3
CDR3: ATRTKTADSYNEQF

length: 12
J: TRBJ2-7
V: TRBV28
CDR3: ASSFWADSYEQY

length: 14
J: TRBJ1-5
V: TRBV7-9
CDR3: ASSPEAVDPNQPQH

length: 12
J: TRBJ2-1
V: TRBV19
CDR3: ASRPGERYNEQF

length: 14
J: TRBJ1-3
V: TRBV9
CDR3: ASSASTGVSGNTIY

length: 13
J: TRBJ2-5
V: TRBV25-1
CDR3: ASSAQGAGRETQY

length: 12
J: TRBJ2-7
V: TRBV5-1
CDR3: ASSPRQGSYEQY

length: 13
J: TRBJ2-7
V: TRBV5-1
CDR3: ASSLDTPGRHEQY